A single sample gave rise to the 29 T cell receptor beta chains below, sequenced in a study of blood T cell repertoires in COVID-19. Libraries were prepared by immunoSEQ multiplex PCR; TCRdb keeps only in-frame clonotypes and omits some of them. The sample contains about 150,000 clones, about 85% of which appear only once. The sequencing sample was made of peripheral blood. These receptors all stem from a woman at least 80 years old with COVID-19, enrolled during active disease.

This chain uses TRBV5-1 with TRBJ2-7; TRBD2 aligns across 11 bases. The CDR3 length is 14 residues. J lost 3 bases, V lost 4 bases, and 3 bases had no gene match. Looked up from germline, CDR1 is SGHRS and CDR2 is YFSETQ. DNA of the CDR3: TGCGCCAGCAGCACCGGGACTAGCGGCTACGAGCAGTACTTC. It codes for CASSTGTSGYEQYF. Full variable domain (missing parts from reference TRBV5-1 and TRBJ2-7): KAGVTQTPRYLIKTRGQQVTLSCSPISGHRSVSWYQQTPGQGLQFLFEYFSETQRNKGNFPGRFSGRQFSNSRSEMNVSTLELGDSALYLCASSTGTSGYEQYFGPGTRLTVT.

The chain is built from TRBV6-5 and TRBJ2-7, with 9 bases that match TRBD1. There are 14 residues in the CDR3. The V gene end was trimmed by 7 bases and the J gene end by 1 base; junction bases not matched to a gene: 5. CDR1 is MNHEY and CDR2 is SVGAGI in the germline V gene. The CDR3 sequence is CASMGTGRSYEQYF. The CDR3 nucleotides are TGTGCCAGCATGGGGACAGGGAGGTCCTACGAGCAGTACTTC.

The CDR3 bases are TGTGCCAGCTCGTCGCCGCCGGGACAGGGGGCCTATGGCTACACCTTC. Translated, it gives CASSSPPGQGAYGYTF. The rearrangement links TRBV18 to TRBJ1-2, with 12 bases that match TRBD1. With V trimmed by 6 bases and J by 4 bases, 9 bases remained unmatched. This CDR3 is 16 amino acids long. Germline V gene sequence: CDR1 KGHSH, CDR2 LQKENI.

A few counts support this clone. V is TRBV18 and J is TRBJ2-3; D may be TRBD1 (6 bases). There are 14 residues in the CDR3. V was clipped by 2 bases and J by 4 bases, with 10 bases between them. Germline CDR1 is KGHSH and CDR2 is LQKENI. DNA for the CDR3: TGTGCCAGCTCACCATCCGAGGGGGCAGATACGCAGTATTTT. Protein product: CASSPSEGADTQYF.

This chain joins TRBV19 and TRBJ2-3, with 9 bases lining up with TRBD2. The CDR3 covers 16 residues. V lost 2 bases to trimming and J lost 2 bases; unmatched junction nucleotides: 5. Germline loops: CDR1 LNHDA, CDR2 SQIVND (reference sequence). Here the CDR3 reads CASSINPSGITDTQYF. CDR3 nucleotide sequence: TGTGCCAGTAGTATAAACCCTAGCGGGATCACAGATACGCAGTATTTT.

The V gene is TRBV21-1, the J gene TRBJ1-4; the table calls TRBD1, which could not be checked here. TRBV21-1 represents a pseudogene. The CDR3 totals 17 residues. The CDR3 region is CASSRIPGGGKDEKLFF. The CDR3 nucleotides are TGTGCCAGCAGCAGGATTCCAGGGGGAGGTAAGGATGAAAAACTGTTTTTT.

V gene TRBV6-2 or TRBV6-3 combines with J gene TRBJ2-7, with D perhaps matching TRBD1 (7 bases). Looked up from germline, CDR1 is MNHEY and CDR2 is SVGEGT. The ends were cut back, 2 bases at V and 5 bases at J, with 13 bases in the middle. This CDR3 has 14 residues. Here the CDR3 DNA reads TGTGCCAGCAGTTACCTCCGCAGGGGGGACGAGCAGTACTTC. This gives the protein CASSYLRRGDEQYF.

The rearrangement joins TRBV29-1 to TRBJ1-2; 7 nucleotides match TRBD1. V lost 1 base to trimming and J lost 8 bases; unmatched junction nucleotides: 10. CDR1 and CDR2 from the germline V gene are SQVTM and ANQGSEA. The CDR3 length is 14 residues. The chain's CDR3 is CSVEASLTGNGYTF. The CDR3 region has the DNA TGCAGCGTTGAAGCTAGCCTGACAGGGAACGGCTACACCTTC.

V usage is TRBV6-1 and J usage is TRBJ1-6; TRBD1 aligns across 7 bases. From germline, CDR1 is MNHNS and CDR2 SASEGT. This CDR3 has 14 amino acids. The trim removed 0 bases at V and 8 bases at J, leaving 1 base unmatched. The CDR3 coding sequence is TGTGCCAGCAGTGAAGCGGGACAGTATTCACCCCTCCACTTT. Its translation: CASSEAGQYSPLHF.

This chain connects TRBV5-1 to TRBJ2-3; 8 bases match TRBD2. Germline-derived CDR1 and CDR2 are SGHRS and YFSETQ. The CDR3 has 14 residues. V lost 7 bases, J lost 4 bases, and 8 bases stayed unmatched. The CDR3 sequence: CASLRGGSADTQYF. In nucleotides, the CDR3 is TGCGCCAGCCTTCGGGGGGGCTCAGCAGATACGCAGTATTTT.

With regard to this clone: The same CDR3 arises from other DNA sequences in this sample as well. The chain couples TRBV19 to TRBJ1-2, with no clear D. Germline V gene data show CDR1 as LNHDA and CDR2 as SQIVND (reference sequence). The V and J ends lost 6 bases and 2 bases respectively, with 4 bases between them. CDR3 size: 11 residues. Here the CDR3 reads CASSLNYGYTF. The CDR3, as DNA: TGTGCCAGTAGCCTGAACTATGGCTACACCTTC.

This clone occurred once. J is TRBJ1-1 and V is TRBV4-1; D unclear. The CDR3 covers 14 residues. Germline V CDR1 and CDR2: MGHRA, YSYEKL. Deletions cut 0 bases from V and 1 base from J, with 6 bases between. The CDR3 coding sequence is TGCGCCAGCAGCCAAGATCTCAGGAACACTGAAGCTTTCTTT. Its translation is CASSQDLRNTEAFF.

V is TRBV19 and J is TRBJ1-2; maybe TRBD1 (5 bases). This CDR3 is 14 amino acids long. The V gene lost 5 bases and the J gene lost 4 bases, with 14 bases spanning the gap. Looked up from germline, CDR1 is LNHDA and CDR2 is SQIVND (reference sequence). Here the CDR3 DNA reads TGTGCCAGTAGTCGTCAGGGTTCCCTCTATGGCTACACCTTC. Its protein product is CASSRQGSLYGYTF.

This chain connects TRBV4-2 to TRBJ1-2, with 7 positions matching TRBD1. This CDR3 region has 14 residues. The V segment lost 2 bases and the J segment 7 bases; nucleotides outside the gene matches: 7. Germline CDR1 is LGHNA and CDR2 is YNFKEQ. CDR3 protein: CASSQPDRVGGYTF. The DNA of the CDR3 is TGTGCCAGCAGCCAACCAGACAGGGTTGGTGGCTACACCTTC.

CDR3 bases: TGCGCCAGCAGCTTGGCTCAGGTAGCTAACTATGGCTACACCTTC. Its protein product is CASSLAQVANYGYTF. The V call is TRBV5-1, the J call TRBJ1-2, with no clear D. CDR1 is SGHRS and CDR2 is YFSETQ in the germline V gene. CDR3 length: 15 residues. V lost 0 bases and J lost 0, with 9 bases in between.

V usage is TRBV7-8 and J usage is TRBJ2-2; TRBD2 is a possible D gene (5 bases). Germline CDR1 is SGHVS and CDR2 is FQNEAQ. V was trimmed by 6 bases and J by 4 bases, leaving 15 bases between them. This CDR3 is built from 15 residues. As DNA, the CDR3 is TGTGCCAGCAGTATAGCGTCGGGGAGCACCGGGGAGCTGTTTTTT. Residues: CASSIASGSTGELFF.

Written as DNA, the CDR3 is TGTGCCAGCAGCGTAGGAGCTTTTGGAAACACCATATATTTT. Amino acid sequence: CASSVGAFGNTIYF. This chain joins TRBV9 and TRBJ1-3, with D unresolved. CDR3 length equals 14 residues. Germline V lookup: CDR1 SGDLS, CDR2 YYNGEE. Deletions cut 0 bases from V and 3 bases from J, with 7 bases between.

Concerning this clone itself: The sample holds other DNA sequences that translate to the same CDR3. The chain is built from TRBV25-1 and TRBJ2-5; TRBD2 is a possible D gene (6 bases). The V end lost 6 bases, the J end lost 3 bases, and 11 bases lay between the germline ends. This CDR3 comprises 13 residues. In germline, CDR1 is MGHDK, CDR2 SYGVNS. CDR3 nucleotides: TGTGCCAGCAGCCGGGACTCAGAAGAGACCCAGTACTTC. Translating it yields CASSRDSEETQYF.

V usage is TRBV5-1 and J usage is TRBJ2-1, with D perhaps TRBD2 (6 bases). From germline, CDR1 is SGHRS and CDR2 YFSETQ. V lost 4 bases and J 4 bases, leaving 12 bases between the germline ends. The CDR3 runs 14 residues. The CDR3, as DNA: TGCGCCAGCAGCCCGACCGGGACTTACAATGAGCAGTTCTTC. It translates to CASSPTGTYNEQFF.

This sequence joins TRBV28 and TRBJ2-3, with 13 bases aligning to TRBD2. This CDR3 comprises 15 residues. V shed 6 bases and J 5 bases; nucleotides not matched to a gene: 5. The germline V gene has CDR1 MDHEN and CDR2 SYDVKM. CDR3 DNA sequence: TGTGCCAGCAGCTTACTAGCGGGAGGGATAGATACGCAGTATTTT. Protein: CASSLLAGGIDTQYF.

The V and J genes are TRBV15 and TRBJ1-5; D ambiguous. Trimming shortened V by 9 bases and J by 3 bases, and 9 bases separated the two germline ends. CDR3 length: 12 amino acids. The germline V gene encodes CDR1 LNHNV and CDR2 YYDKDF (reference sequence). The CDR3 region is CATRASNQPQHF. In DNA, the CDR3 is TGTGCCACGAGGGCCTCCAATCAGCCCCAGCATTTT.

The V call is TRBV6-2 or TRBV6-3, the J call TRBJ1-5; D may be TRBD1 (6 bases). Germline V gene data show CDR1 as MNHEY and CDR2 as SVGEGT. This CDR3 is 14 amino acids long. Trimming removed 6 bases at V and 3 bases at J, with 12 bases between. The CDR3 region has the DNA TGTGCCAGCAGCCGTGGACAGAACAATCAGCCCCAGCATTTT. Its translation: CASSRGQNNQPQHF.

This clone is a singleton in its sample. The chain recombines TRBV5-4 with TRBJ2-2; D call uncertain. The CDR3 is made up of 13 amino acids. Germline CDR1 reads SGHNT; CDR2 reads YYREEE (reference sequence). The germline V and J ends were trimmed by 3 bases and 7 bases, with 10 bases remaining between them. The CDR3 coding sequence is TGTGCCAGCAGCTCCATCCCGGGCGGGGAGCTGTTTTTT. Its translation is CASSSIPGGELFF.

The rearrangement uses TRBV28 and TRBJ1-5; no clear D gene. Germline V gene sequence: CDR1 MDHEN, CDR2 SYDVKM. Between the trimmed V and J ends, which lost 3 bases and 9 bases, there was a span of 15 bases. This CDR3 region has 14 residues. DNA of the CDR3: TGTGCCAGCAGTTTCCCGCAGGAGGTGCGGCCCCAGCATTTT. This translates into CASSFPQEVRPQHF.

The J gene is TRBJ2-1, the V gene TRBV5-5, with TRBD1 identical over 10 bases. Trimming at V came to 4 bases and at J to 7 bases, leaving 11 bases not matched to a gene. The CDR3 length is 16 residues. Looked up from germline, CDR1 is SGHKS and CDR2 is YYEKEE (reference sequence). CDR3 in DNA: TGTGCCAGCAGCACGGGGACAGGGGAAACGGGAAATGAGCAGTTCTTC. Protein: CASSTGTGETGNEQFF.

V gene TRBV11-3 combines with J gene TRBJ2-3, with D perhaps TRBD2 (6 bases). The germline V gene encodes CDR1 SGHNT and CDR2 YENEEA. The CDR3 is 14 residues long. Trimming left V 5 bases short and J 3 bases short, with 12 bases between. CDR3 coding DNA: TGTGCCAGCAGCCTGGCGGGGCGGACAGATACGCAGTATTTT. Its translation: CASSLAGRTDTQYF.

This chain links TRBV5-4 with TRBJ2-2; TRBD1 might be the D (6 bases). Germline V CDR1 and CDR2: SGHNT, YYREEE (reference sequence). CDR3 size: 14 residues. V was trimmed by 4 bases and J by 6 bases, leaving 13 bases between them. Here the CDR3 reads CASSQRTAPGELFF. CDR3 nucleotides: TGTGCCAGCAGCCAGAGGACAGCGCCCGGGGAGCTGTTTTTT.

V usage is TRBV12-3 or TRBV12-4 and J usage is TRBJ2-5; D gene uncertain. V dropped 4 bases and J dropped 3 bases, with 6 bases sitting between them. The CDR3 totals 12 residues. This CDR3 is CASSSAKETQYF. DNA for the CDR3: TGTGCCAGCAGTTCCGCGAAAGAGACCCAGTACTTC.

This clone was counted a single time. The V gene is TRBV4-1, the J gene TRBJ2-7, with 9 positions matching TRBD1. Unmatched junction bases numbered 6, after V lost 0 bases and J lost 3 bases. Germline CDR1 and CDR2: MGHRA and YSYEKL. This CDR3 spans 16 amino acids. CDR3 loop: CASSQDLGTGLYEQYF. CDR3 sequence (DNA): TGCGCCAGCAGCCAAGATCTGGGGACAGGGCTCTACGAGCAGTACTTC.